This T cell receptor beta chain came from a study of radiation and T cells in renal cell carcinoma. Study-wide findings and caveats: Without pretreatment biopsies, baseline tumor clonotype presence was undetermined. From baseline, blood top tumor clonotypes peaked at 2 weeks post-radiation.

Time point in this sample: blood 4 weeks post-SBRT, at nephrectomy. Treatment specified: 15 Gy SBRT to primary tumor, nephrectomy 4 weeks later. Nephrectomy followed 15 Gy stereotactic body radiation by 4 weeks. Radiation-treated patients gave blood at baseline, week 2 and week 4. Generated by immunoSEQ multiplex PCR, the TCRdb table keeps only in-frame clones and is missing some. The repertoire includes about 90,000 clones, about 82% of them detected once, and roughly a tenth sits in the top ten. This CDR3 is 15 amino acids long. J lost 3 bases, V lost 4 bases, and 2 bases had no gene match. CDR1 MRHNA and CDR2 SNTAGT come from the germline V gene. As to this clone: Its cognate antigen is unknown.

The rearrangement links TRBV6-4 to TRBJ2-3, with 12 positions matching TRBD2. The clonotype comes from a man in his forties or fifties with renal cell carcinoma. The starting material was blood, obtained from a patient whose treatment included radiotherapy and nephrectomy. In DNA form, the CDR3 reads TGTGCCAGCAGTGTGACTAGCGGGAGTACAGATACGCAGTATTTT. This sequence encodes CASSVTSGSTDTQYF.